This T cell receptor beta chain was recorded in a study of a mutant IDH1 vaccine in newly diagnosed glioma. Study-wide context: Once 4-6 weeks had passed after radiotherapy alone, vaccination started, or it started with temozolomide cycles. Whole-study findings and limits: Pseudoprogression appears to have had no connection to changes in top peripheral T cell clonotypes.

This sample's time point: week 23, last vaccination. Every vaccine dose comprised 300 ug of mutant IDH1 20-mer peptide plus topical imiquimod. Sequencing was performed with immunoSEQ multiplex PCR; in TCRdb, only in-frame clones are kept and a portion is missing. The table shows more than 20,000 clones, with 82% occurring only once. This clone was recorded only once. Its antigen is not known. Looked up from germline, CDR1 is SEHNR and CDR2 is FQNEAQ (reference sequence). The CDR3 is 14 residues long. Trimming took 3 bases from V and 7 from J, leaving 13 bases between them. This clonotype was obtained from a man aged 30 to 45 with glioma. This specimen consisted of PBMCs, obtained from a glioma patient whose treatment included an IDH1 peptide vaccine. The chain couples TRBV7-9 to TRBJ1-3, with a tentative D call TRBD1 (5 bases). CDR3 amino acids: CASSFAGARNTIYF. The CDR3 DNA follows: TGTGCCAGCAGCTTTGCCGGGGCGCGGAACACCATATATTTT.